The 26 T cell receptor beta chains in this list originate from one sample, sequenced in a study of monozygotic twins with cystic fibrosis. Sequencing was performed with immunoSEQ multiplex PCR; in TCRdb, only in-frame clones are kept and a portion is missing. The sample has over a thousand clones, roughly 93% seen once. What was sequenced was blood. All receptors come from a boy younger than 18 with cystic fibrosis.

This chain joins TRBV14 and TRBJ2-7; 7 positions agree with TRBD1. Germline trimming cut 0 bases from V and 2 bases from J; bases unmatched to any gene: 7. Germline lookup yields CDR1 SGHDN and CDR2 FVKESK. The length of the CDR3 is 16 residues. The CDR3 DNA reads as TGTGCCAGCAGCCAAGATCTCGGACAGGTACCCTACGAGCAGTACTTC. Translated, it gives CASSQDLGQVPYEQYF. The whole variable domain, filled in from reference TRBV14 and TRBJ2-7, reads EAGVTQFPSHSVIEKGQTVTLRCDPISGHDNLYWYRRVMGKEIKFLLHFVKESKQDESGMPNNRFLAERTGGTYSTLKVQPAELEDSGVYFCASSQDLGQVPYEQYFGPGTRLTVT.

The chain has TRBV6-1 and TRBJ2-7, with a tentative D call TRBD2 (6 bases). Germline V CDR1 and CDR2: MNHNS, SASEGT. The CDR3 length is 14 residues. The V end was cut by 6 bases, the J end by 0 bases, with 12 bases between. The DNA for the CDR3 is TGTGCCAGCAGCGGGGGACTCAGCTCCTACGAGCAGTACTTC. Residues: CASSGGLSSYEQYF.

The J gene is TRBJ2-2, the V gene TRBV4-1; the D gene is possibly TRBD1 (6 bases). This CDR3 is 15 amino acids long. V dropped 2 bases and J dropped 0 bases, with 7 bases sitting between them. CDR1 is MGHRA and CDR2 is YSYEKL in the germline V gene. Written as DNA, the CDR3 is TGCGCCAGCAGCCAAACAGGGACGAACACCGGGGAGCTGTTTTTT. Encoded protein: CASSQTGTNTGELFF.

This chain uses TRBV11-3 with TRBJ2-2; either TRBD1 or TRBD2 may fit D (5 bases each). Trimming pared 0 bases from V and 4 bases from J, leaving 12 bases between. The germline CDR1 and CDR2 sequences are SGHNT and YENEEA. This CDR3 region has 16 residues. CDR3 DNA: TGTGCCAGCAGCTTAGATGGGGGAATGGGCACCGGGGAGCTGTTTTTT. It yields the protein CASSLDGGMGTGELFF. The variable domain in full, with the rest retrieved from reference TRBV11-3 and TRBJ2-2, is EAGVVQSPRYKIIEKKQPVAFWCNPISGHNTLYWYLQNLGQGPELLIRYENEEAVDDSQLPKDRFSAERLKGVDSTLKIQPAELGDSAVYLCASSLDGGMGTGELFFGEGSRLTVL.

V usage is TRBV15 and J usage is TRBJ2-7, with unresolved D. CDR1 LNHNV and CDR2 YYDKDF come from the germline V gene (reference sequence). The CDR3 spans 13 residues. V was pared by 0 bases and J by 6 bases, with 9 bases between. The CDR3 coding sequence is TGTGCCACCAGCAGAGACGAGAGTGGCGAGCAGTACTTC. Encoded protein: CATSRDESGEQYF.

The chain combines TRBV30 with TRBJ1-2, with D uncertain. The germline gives CDR1 GTSNPN, CDR2 SVGIG (reference sequence). The CDR3 consists of 14 residues. The ends were cut back, 1 base at V and 4 bases at J, with 13 bases in the middle. The CDR3 DNA follows: TGTGCCTGGAGTGGGGGATCGAGATCCTATGGCTACACCTTC. This encodes CAWSGGSRSYGYTF.

The J gene is TRBJ1-1, the V gene TRBV4-1; the D gene is possibly TRBD1 (5 bases). The V and J ends lost 0 bases and 0 bases respectively, with 11 bases between them. CDR1 and CDR2 from the germline V gene are MGHRA and YSYEKL. The CDR3 spans 16 residues. Here the CDR3 reads CASSQEEGRMNTEAFF. Written as DNA, the CDR3 is TGCGCCAGCAGCCAAGAAGAGGGGAGGATGAACACTGAAGCTTTCTTT.

The chain carries TRBV18 and TRBJ1-1; possibly TRBD1 for D (5 bases). CDR3 size: 14 residues. Germline CDR1 KGHSH, CDR2 LQKENI. V lost 4 bases, J lost 1 base, and 10 bases lay in between. The CDR3, as DNA: TGTGCCAGCTCACTAGGACAAGAGAACACTGAAGCTTTCTTT. Its protein product is CASSLGQENTEAFF.

The chain joins TRBV6-6 to TRBJ2-2, with TRBD1 identical over 12 bases. V was pared by 10 bases and J by 0 bases, with 6 bases of the junction left unmatched. Germline V lookup: CDR1 MNHNY, CDR2 SVGAGI (reference sequence). The CDR3 totals 16 residues. CDR3 nucleotide sequence: TGTGCCACCGGGACAGGGGGCGCGGCGAACACCGGGGAGCTGTTTTTT. Encoded protein: CATGTGGAANTGELFF.

The V and J genes are TRBV7-6 and TRBJ2-7, with D perhaps assigned TRBD1 or TRBD2 (7 bases each). The length of the CDR3 is 12 residues. Germline CDR1 and CDR2: SGHVS and FNYEAQ. Trimming took 5 bases from V and 5 from J, leaving 10 bases between them. The CDR3 loop is CASSPGGDEQYF. CDR3 coding DNA: TGTGCCAGCAGCCCAGGGGGGGACGAGCAGTACTTC. Variable domain in full (rest from reference TRBV7-6 and TRBJ2-7): GAGVSQSPRYKVTKRGQDVALRCDPISGHVSLYWYRQALGQGPEFLTYFNYEAQQDKSGLPNDRFSAERPEGSISTLTIQRTEQRDSAMYRCASSPGGDEQYFGPGTRLTVT.

The V gene is TRBV4-2, the J gene TRBJ2-7, with 8 bases aligning to TRBD2. The length of the CDR3 is 14 residues. V lost 2 bases to trimming and J lost 2 bases; unmatched junction nucleotides: 2. Germline-derived CDR1 and CDR2 are LGHNA and YNFKEQ. CDR3 residues: CASSQRGGPYEQYF. The CDR3 DNA reads TGTGCCAGCAGCCAACGGGGGGGCCCCTACGAGCAGTACTTC.

This chain uses TRBV7-2 with TRBJ2-5; D is possibly TRBD2 (6 bases). The V end lost 5 bases, the J end lost 5 bases, and 15 bases lay between the germline ends. The CDR3 is 14 amino acids. Germline V gives CDR1 SGHTA, CDR2 FQGNSA. CDR3 amino acids: CASSTSGERETQYF. CDR3 nucleotide sequence: TGTGCCAGCAGCACCTCGGGGGAGAGGGAGACCCAGTACTTC.

Notes on this clone: This same CDR3 is encoded by further DNA sequences in the sample. The chain links TRBV27 to TRBJ2-2, with TRBD1 matching 8 bases. Germline-derived CDR1 and CDR2 are MNHEY and SMNVEV (reference sequence). Trimming took 6 bases from V and 1 from J; bases not matched to a gene: 4. This CDR3 is 15 amino acids long. In DNA form, the CDR3 reads TGTGCCAGCAGCCTCGGGACAGGGAACACCGGGGAGCTGTTTTTT. This gives the protein CASSLGTGNTGELFF.

The gene calls are TRBV6-4 and TRBJ2-1; 8 nucleotides agree with TRBD2. This CDR3 contains 14 residues. In germline, CDR1 is MRHNA, CDR2 SNTAGT. Trimming took 8 bases from V and 2 from J; bases not matched to a gene: 5. CDR3 bases: TGTGCCAGCTCCAGCGGGGGAGCCTACAATGAGCAGTTCTTC. This sequence encodes CASSSGGAYNEQFF.

This chain joins TRBV6-5 and TRBJ1-5; D possibly corresponds to TRBD1 (5 bases). The germline V and J ends were trimmed by 2 bases and 6 bases, with 11 bases remaining between them. The CDR3 consists of 14 residues. CDR1 and CDR2 from the germline V gene are MNHEY and SVGAGI. The CDR3 DNA sequence: TGTGCCAGCAGTTACATGGAGGGGAGTCAGCCCCAGCATTTT. It yields the protein CASSYMEGSQPQHF.

V is TRBV5-1 and J is TRBJ1-1; no clear D. This CDR3 comprises 15 residues. V was pared by 4 bases and J by 0 bases, with 13 bases between. Germline V lookup: CDR1 SGHRS, CDR2 YFSETQ. CDR3 residues: CASSLMADMNTEAFF. The CDR3 DNA sequence: TGCGCCAGCAGCCTAATGGCCGATATGAACACTGAAGCTTTCTTT.

This sequence joins TRBV10-3 and TRBJ1-3; D not resolved. V was trimmed by 2 bases and J by 4 bases, leaving 12 bases between them. The germline CDR1 and CDR2 sequences are ENHRY and SYGVKD. The CDR3 is 15 amino acids. The CDR3 DNA follows: TGTGCCATCAGTGAGGCATATTCGGGAGGAAACACCATATATTTT. This translates into CAISEAYSGGNTIYF.

V and J are TRBV6-1 and TRBJ1-1; D gene unclear. The length of the CDR3 is 13 residues. Germline CDR1 reads MNHNS; CDR2 reads SASEGT. V shed 2 bases and J shed 0 bases, with 4 bases lying between them. CDR3 sequence: CASSERMNTEAFF. CDR3 nucleotide sequence: TGTGCCAGCAGTGAACGGATGAACACTGAAGCTTTCTTT.

This clone was seen just once. The genes are TRBV5-5 and TRBJ2-7; D is possibly TRBD1 (6 bases). The germline V gene has CDR1 SGHKS and CDR2 YYEKEE (reference sequence). CDR3 size: 15 residues. With 4 bases removed from V and 2 bases from J, the gap between germline ends came to 16 bases. CDR3 sequence (DNA): TGTGCCAGCAGCCTGGCCGACAGGATTGCCTACGAGCAGTACTTC. Its protein product is CASSLADRIAYEQYF.

The chain links TRBV6-1 to TRBJ1-5, with D possibly TRBD1 on 5 matching bases. CDR3 length: 17 amino acids. V was pared by 4 bases and J by 4 bases, with 20 bases between. Germline V lookup: CDR1 MNHNS, CDR2 SASEGT. The CDR3 sequence is CASSGGPPGRVNQPQHF. CDR3 coding DNA: TGTGCCAGCAGTGGCGGACCCCCAGGGAGAGTGAATCAGCCCCAGCATTTT.

The rearrangement links TRBV7-9 to TRBJ1-2, with 7 bases identical to TRBD1. Per the germline V gene, CDR1 is SEHNR and CDR2 is FQNEAQ (reference sequence). V was pared by 2 bases and J by 4 bases, with 7 bases of the junction left unmatched. The CDR3 covers 15 residues. CDR3 in amino acids: CASSLWSGGSYGYTF. CDR3 DNA: TGTGCCAGCAGCTTATGGTCAGGGGGAAGCTATGGCTACACCTTC.

CDR3 protein: CASRKPGLAGGPREDTQYF. The CDR3 DNA reads as TGCGCCAGCAGAAAACCGGGACTAGCGGGAGGGCCCCGGGAAGATACGCAGTATTTT. The chain couples TRBV5-1 to TRBJ2-3; 16 nucleotides align to TRBD2. The V and J ends lost 5 bases and 5 bases, in that order; junction bases with no gene match: 14. Germline CDR1 reads SGHRS; CDR2 reads YFSETQ. The CDR3 consists of 19 residues.

The chain is built from TRBV7-2 and TRBJ2-7; TRBD2 might be the D (6 bases). CDR1 and CDR2 (germline): SGHTA, FQGNSA. This CDR3 has 14 amino acids. The V end lost 6 bases, the J end lost 7 bases, and 19 bases lay between the germline ends. The CDR3 sequence is CASSFPGLPSEQYF. DNA for the CDR3: TGTGCCAGCAGTTTCCCGGGACTTCCCTCAGAGCAGTACTTC.

V is TRBV4-3 and J is TRBJ2-1; 7 nucleotides line up with TRBD2. CDR3 length: 16 residues. With 0 bases clipped from V and 7 bases from J, the junction kept 9 bases outside the gene matches. Germline assignment: CDR1 LGHNA and CDR2 YSLEER. The CDR3 loop is CASSQEASGPANEQFF. In DNA form, the CDR3 reads TGCGCCAGCAGCCAAGAGGCTAGCGGTCCTGCAAATGAGCAGTTCTTC.

The rearrangement uses TRBV27 and TRBJ2-3; D unresolved. The V gene lost 4 bases and the J gene lost 0 bases, with 11 bases spanning the gap. The CDR3 has 15 amino acids. Germline V gives CDR1 MNHEY, CDR2 SMNVEV (reference sequence). The CDR3 region is CASSSLPSSTDTQYF. For the CDR3, the DNA is TGTGCCAGCAGTTCCCTGCCATCTAGCACAGATACGCAGTATTTT.

The rearrangement links TRBV2 to TRBJ2-2; no firm D call. Trimming left V 4 bases short and J 4 bases short, with 13 bases between. The V gene's germline CDR1 is SNHLY and CDR2 FYNNEI. The length of the CDR3 is 15 residues. The CDR3 region is CASSVHPLGTGELFF. The CDR3 bases are TGTGCCAGCAGTGTACATCCCCTGGGCACCGGGGAGCTGTTTTTT.